One sample yielded the 3 T cell receptor beta chains listed below, sequenced in a study of blood T cell repertoires in COVID-19. Using immunoSEQ multiplex PCR, the repertoire was profiled, and TCRdb retains in-frame clones only, with some absent. The sample contains about 33,000 clones, about 88% of which appear only once. Sequencing input: peripheral blood. These receptors came from a man aged 65-85 years with acute or convalescent COVID-19.

V is TRBV19 and J is TRBJ1-1; TRBD1 aligns across 12 bases. The CDR3 length is 15 residues. J lost 2 bases, V lost 4 bases, and 2 bases had no gene match. Germline V gives CDR1 LNHDA, CDR2 SQIVND (reference sequence). Written as DNA, the CDR3 is TGTGCCAGTAGTACCGGGACAGGGGGCAACACTGAAGCTTTCTTT. Translation: CASSTGTGGNTEAFF.

The chain links TRBV9 to TRBJ2-3; 8 bases are shared with TRBD2. This CDR3 spans 18 amino acids. Germline values: CDR1 SGDLS, CDR2 YYNGEE. V gave up 4 bases and J gave up 6 bases; unmatched junction bases: 19. CDR3 in amino acids: CASSSPKVASGQGDTQYF. CDR3 in DNA: TGTGCCAGCAGCTCCCCTAAGGTTGCTAGCGGGCAGGGGGATACGCAGTATTTT.

The chain links TRBV18 to TRBJ2-3, with TRBD2 matching 8 bases. Germline V gene data show CDR1 as KGHSH and CDR2 as LQKENI. The trim removed 6 bases at V and 5 bases at J, leaving 10 bases unmatched. This CDR3 is 15 amino acids long. The CDR3 sequence: CASSPESGGRDTQYF. The CDR3 DNA is TGTGCCAGCTCCCCGGAGAGCGGGGGCAGAGATACGCAGTATTTT.